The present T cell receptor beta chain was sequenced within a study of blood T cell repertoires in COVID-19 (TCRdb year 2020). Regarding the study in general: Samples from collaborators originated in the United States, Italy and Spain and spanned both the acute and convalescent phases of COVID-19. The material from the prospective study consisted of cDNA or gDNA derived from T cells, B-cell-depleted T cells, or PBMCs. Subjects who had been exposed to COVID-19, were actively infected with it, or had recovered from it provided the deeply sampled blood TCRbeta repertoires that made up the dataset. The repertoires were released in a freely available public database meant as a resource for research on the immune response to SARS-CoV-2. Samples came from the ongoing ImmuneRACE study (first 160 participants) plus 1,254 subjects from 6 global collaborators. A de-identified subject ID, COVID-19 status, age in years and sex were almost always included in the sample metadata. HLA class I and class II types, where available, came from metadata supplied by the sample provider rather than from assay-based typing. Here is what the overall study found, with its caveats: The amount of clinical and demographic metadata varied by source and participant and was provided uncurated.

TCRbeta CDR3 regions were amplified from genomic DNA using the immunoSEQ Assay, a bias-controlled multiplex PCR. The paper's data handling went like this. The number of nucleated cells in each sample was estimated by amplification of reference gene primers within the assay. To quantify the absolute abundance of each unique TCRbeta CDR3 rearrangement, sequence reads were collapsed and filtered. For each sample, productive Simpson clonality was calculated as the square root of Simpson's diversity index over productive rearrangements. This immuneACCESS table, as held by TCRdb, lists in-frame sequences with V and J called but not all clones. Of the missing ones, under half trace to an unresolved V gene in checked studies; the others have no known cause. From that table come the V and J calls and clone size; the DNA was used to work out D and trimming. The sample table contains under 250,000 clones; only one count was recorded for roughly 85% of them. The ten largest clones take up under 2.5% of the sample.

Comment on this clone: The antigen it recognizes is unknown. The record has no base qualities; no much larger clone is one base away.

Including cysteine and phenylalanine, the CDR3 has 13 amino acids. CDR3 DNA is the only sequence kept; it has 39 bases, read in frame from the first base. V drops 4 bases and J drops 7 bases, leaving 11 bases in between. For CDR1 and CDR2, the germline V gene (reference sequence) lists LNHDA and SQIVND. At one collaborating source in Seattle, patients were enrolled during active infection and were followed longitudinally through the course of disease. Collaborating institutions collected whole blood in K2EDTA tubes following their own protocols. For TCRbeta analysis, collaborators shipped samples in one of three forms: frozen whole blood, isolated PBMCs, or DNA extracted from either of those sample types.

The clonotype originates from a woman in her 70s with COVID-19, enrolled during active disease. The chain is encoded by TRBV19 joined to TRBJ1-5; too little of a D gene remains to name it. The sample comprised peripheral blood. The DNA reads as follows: TGTGCCAGTAGTAAAAGGGAGGGCCAGCCCCAGCATTTT. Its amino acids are CASSKREGQPQHF. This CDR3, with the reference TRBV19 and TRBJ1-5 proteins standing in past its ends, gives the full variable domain DGGITQSPKYLFRKEGQNVTLSCEQNLNHDAMYWYRQDPGQGLRLIYYSQIVNDFQKGDIAEGYSVSREKKESFPLTVTSAQKNPTAFYLCASSKREGQPQHFGDGTRLSIL.